Detailed here is one T cell receptor beta chain. The target antigen is unknown. Being one base from a much bigger clone, this may be a read error. V lost 2 bases, J lost 16 bases, and 18 bases lay in between. This CDR3 is 14 amino acids long. CDR1 MDHEN and CDR2 SYDVKM come from the germline V gene. Arm-PCR of CDR3 regions and iRepertoire HTBI primers were the basis on which TCR beta libraries were built. TCRdb reanalysed the multiplex PCR reads using MiXCR and keeps one entry per CDR3 protein. Counted here are about 460,000 distinct CDR3 sequences, roughly 22% occurring once; the ten biggest clones make up around 14%. As to time point: persistent/refractory GD, antithyroid drugs over 5 years with positive TRAb. The authors made the TCR library using RNA they extracted from PBMCs. The data originate from a study of regulatory T cells in long-lasting Graves disease. Whole-study findings and limits: Favored usage of TRBV28, TRBJ1-2 and TRBJ2-5 was recorded in persistent disease. Those with persistent Graves' had less TCR diversity than newly diagnosed patients.

The clonotype originates from a female donor with Graves disease. The chain couples TRBV28 to TRBJ1-6; tentatively, D is TRBD1 (5 bases). The sequencing here drew on peripheral blood mononuclear cells (PBMCs), taken when the disease was refractory, from a patient treated with antithyroid drugs. The CDR3 nucleotides read TGTGCCAGCAGTTTAGGGGGGAAAATAGGCAAACTCCACTTT. Protein: CASSLGGKIGKLHF. The full variable domain, its missing parts supplied by reference TRBV28 and TRBJ1-6, is DVKVTQSSRYLVKRTGEKVFLECVQDMDHENMFWYRQDPGLGLRLIYFSYDVKMKEKGDIPEGYSVSREKKERFSLILESASTNQTSMYLCASSLGGKIGKLHFGNGTRLTVT.